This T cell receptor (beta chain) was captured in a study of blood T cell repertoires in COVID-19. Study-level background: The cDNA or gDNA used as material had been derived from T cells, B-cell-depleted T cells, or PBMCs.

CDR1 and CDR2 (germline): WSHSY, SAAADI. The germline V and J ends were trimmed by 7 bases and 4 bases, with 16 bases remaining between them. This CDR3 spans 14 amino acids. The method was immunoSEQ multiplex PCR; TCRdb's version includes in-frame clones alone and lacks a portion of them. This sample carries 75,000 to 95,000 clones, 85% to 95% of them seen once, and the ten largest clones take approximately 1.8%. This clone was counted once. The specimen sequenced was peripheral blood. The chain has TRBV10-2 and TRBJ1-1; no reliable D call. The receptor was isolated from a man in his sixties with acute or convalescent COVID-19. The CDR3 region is CASTEGKRGTEAFF. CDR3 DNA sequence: TGCGCCAGCACCGAGGGAAAGCGGGGCACTGAAGCTTTCTTT.